Listed below are T cell receptor beta chains from one sample, sequenced in a study of shared clonotypes between healthy human individuals. Libraries were prepared by immunoSEQ multiplex PCR; TCRdb keeps only in-frame clonotypes and omits some of them. Altogether more than 450,000 clones are present, less than 85% being singletons, with the ten largest covering roughly 13%. Sequencing used PBMCs. Receptors originate from a woman aged 35 to 49 in good health. Some clones in this sample may be carry-over from other donors' samples. Each CDR3 is given without its conserved first and last residue.

v_gene,CDR3aa
TRBV2,ASSPDGGGRWNEQF
TRBV11-3,ASSRSGLAGQETQY
TRBV10-1,ASSESGGTGELF
TRBV5-1,ASSLTGGGYT
TRBV7-2,ASSPTGSLWGYT
TRBV14,ASSQDRAGEKLF
TRBV19,ASSIGSTEPYGYT
TRBV7-3,ASSPRERGRNEQF
TRBV2,ASSPGDISYEQY
TRBV10-3,AISRTGLANTGELF
TRBV7-9,ASSPGAGELF
TRBV6-4,ASTQRDRDFYEQY
TRBV6-6,ASSYYPDYEQY
TRBV7-8,ASSDGLVAVQY
TRBV28,ASSAFSGYGYT
TRBV18,ASSLNKGTADEQF
TRBV19,ASSLFRDRRHQPQH
TRBV5-1,ASSNGQGARNEQY